This passage covers 3 T cell receptor beta chains from one sample sequenced in a study of shared clonotypes between healthy human individuals. Assay: immunoSEQ multiplex PCR; the TCRdb copy retains only in-frame clones and omits some. Here the sample spans roughly 2.5 million clones, 90% to 95% being singletons. Sequencing was done on a sample of naive CD4+ T cells sorted from blood. Subset noted: CD45RA+ positively selected. These TCRs come from a man younger than 35 in good health.

With regard to this clone: One end of the junction does not line up with germline, which may come from a read error. The genes are TRBV7-7 and TRBJ2-5, with D perhaps matching TRBD1 (5 bases). CDR3 size: 15 residues. The germline V gene encodes CDR1 SSHAT and CDR2 FNYEAQ (reference sequence). The CDR3 here is CASSSNPLPGETQYF. CDR3 in DNA: TGTGCTAGCAGCTCGAATCCACTCCCAGGGGAGACCCAGTACTTC.

The chain couples TRBV7-2 to TRBJ1-5, with D hard to call. The V gene lost 6 bases and the J gene lost 3 bases, with 15 bases spanning the gap. There are 15 residues in the CDR3. From germline, CDR1 is SGHTA and CDR2 FQGNSA. CDR3 loop: CASSKERAANQPQHF. CDR3 in DNA: TGTGCCAGCAGTAAAGAGAGGGCGGCCAATCAGCCCCAGCATTTT.

The chain couples TRBV29-1 to TRBJ2-3; 8 bases are shared with TRBD2. Germline V CDR1 and CDR2: SQVTM, ANQGSEA. This CDR3 is built from 17 residues. V dropped 0 bases and J dropped 2; count of bases not matched to a gene: 10. The chain's CDR3 is CSVEDRLAGIITDTQYF. CDR3 coding DNA: TGCAGCGTTGAAGATCGGCTAGCGGGTATAATCACAGATACGCAGTATTTT.